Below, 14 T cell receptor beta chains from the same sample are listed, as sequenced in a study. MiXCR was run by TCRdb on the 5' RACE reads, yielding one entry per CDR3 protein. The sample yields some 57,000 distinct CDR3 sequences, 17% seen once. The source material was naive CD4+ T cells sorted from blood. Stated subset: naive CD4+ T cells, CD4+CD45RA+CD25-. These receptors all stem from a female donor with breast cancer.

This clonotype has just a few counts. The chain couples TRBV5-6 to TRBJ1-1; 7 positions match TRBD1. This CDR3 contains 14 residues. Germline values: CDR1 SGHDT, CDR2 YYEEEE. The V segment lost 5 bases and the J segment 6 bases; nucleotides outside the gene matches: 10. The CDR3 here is CASSRDRVRAEAFF. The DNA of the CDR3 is TGTGCCAGCAGTAGAGACAGGGTTCGGGCTGAAGCTTTCTTT. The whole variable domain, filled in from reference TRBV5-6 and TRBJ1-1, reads DAGVTQSPTHLIKTRGQQVTLRCSPKSGHDTVSWYQQALGQGPQFIFQYYEEEERQRGNFPDRFSGHQFPNYSSELNVNALLLGDSALYLCASSRDRVRAEAFFGQGTRLTVV.

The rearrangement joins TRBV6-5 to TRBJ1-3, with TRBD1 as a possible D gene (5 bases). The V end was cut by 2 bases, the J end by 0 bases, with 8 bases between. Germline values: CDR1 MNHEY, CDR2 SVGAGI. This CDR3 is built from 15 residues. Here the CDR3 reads CASSYGGSSGNTIYF. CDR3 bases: TGTGCCAGCAGTTACGGGGGGAGCTCTGGAAACACCATATATTTT.

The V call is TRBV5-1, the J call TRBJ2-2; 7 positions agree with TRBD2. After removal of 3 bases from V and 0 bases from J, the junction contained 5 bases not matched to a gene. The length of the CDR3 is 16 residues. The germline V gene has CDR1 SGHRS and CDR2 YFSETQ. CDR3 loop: CASSSSSGTNTGELFF. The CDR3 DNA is TGCGCCAGCAGCTCATCTAGCGGAACGAACACCGGGGAGCTGTTTTTT.

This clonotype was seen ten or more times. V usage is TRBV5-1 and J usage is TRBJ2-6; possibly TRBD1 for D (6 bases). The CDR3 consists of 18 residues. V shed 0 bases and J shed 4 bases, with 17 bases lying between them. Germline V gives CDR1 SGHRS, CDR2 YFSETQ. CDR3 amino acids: CASSLEGPQGPGANVLTF. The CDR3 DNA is TGCGCCAGCAGCTTGGAGGGACCTCAGGGGCCCGGGGCCAACGTCCTGACTTTC.

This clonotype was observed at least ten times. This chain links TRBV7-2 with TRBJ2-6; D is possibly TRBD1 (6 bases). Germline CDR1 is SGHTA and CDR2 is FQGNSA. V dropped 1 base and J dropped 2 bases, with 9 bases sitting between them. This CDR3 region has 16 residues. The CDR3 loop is CASSLVQGAGANVLTF. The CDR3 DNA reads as TGTGCCAGCAGCTTAGTACAGGGAGCTGGGGCCAACGTCCTGACTTTC.

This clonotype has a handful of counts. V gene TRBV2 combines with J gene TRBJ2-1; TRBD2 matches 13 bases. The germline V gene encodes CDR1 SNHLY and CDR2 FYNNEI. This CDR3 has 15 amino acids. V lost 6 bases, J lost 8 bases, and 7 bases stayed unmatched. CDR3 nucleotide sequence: TGTGCCAGCAGAGTCACTAGCGGGAGGGTTCATGAGCAGTTCTTC. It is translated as CASRVTSGRVHEQFF.

The CDR3 nucleotides are TGCGCCAGCAGCTCGAATAGCGGCTACGAGCAGTACTTC. Its protein is CASSSNSGYEQYF. The rearrangement joins TRBV5-1 to TRBJ2-7; a possible D gene is TRBD2 (6 bases). V was clipped by 3 bases and J by 3 bases, with 10 bases between them. The germline V gene encodes CDR1 SGHRS and CDR2 YFSETQ. CDR3 length equals 13 residues.

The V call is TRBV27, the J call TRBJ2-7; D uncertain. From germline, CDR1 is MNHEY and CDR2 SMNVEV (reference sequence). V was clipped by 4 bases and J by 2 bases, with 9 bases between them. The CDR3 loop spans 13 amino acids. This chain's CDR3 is CASSSLPTYEQYF. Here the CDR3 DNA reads TGTGCCAGCAGTTCCCTCCCCACCTACGAGCAGTACTTC.

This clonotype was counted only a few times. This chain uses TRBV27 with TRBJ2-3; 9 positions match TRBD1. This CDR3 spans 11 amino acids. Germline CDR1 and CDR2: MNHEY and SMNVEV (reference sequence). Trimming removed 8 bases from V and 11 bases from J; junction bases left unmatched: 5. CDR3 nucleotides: TGTGCCAGCTGCTGGGACAGGGTGCAGTATTTT. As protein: CASCWDRVQYF.

CDR3 DNA: TGTGCCAGCAGTCTACAGGGTGCGGATACGCAGTATTTT. It specifies CASSLQGADTQYF. This chain joins TRBV12-3 or TRBV12-4 and TRBJ2-3, with a possible D match to TRBD1 (6 bases). CDR3 length: 13 residues. Trimming shortened V by 5 bases and J by 6 bases, and 12 bases separated the two germline ends.

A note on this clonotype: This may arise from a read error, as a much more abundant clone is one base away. CDR3 bases: TGCGCCAGCAGCCCCACGTCCGGGTGGAAGGAGACCCAGTACTTC. This gives the protein CASSPTSGWKETQYF. V and J are TRBV5-1 and TRBJ2-5; D unclear. Trimming cost V 4 bases and J 5 bases, with 18 bases left between them. The CDR3 contains 15 residues. Germline CDR1 SGHRS, CDR2 YFSETQ.

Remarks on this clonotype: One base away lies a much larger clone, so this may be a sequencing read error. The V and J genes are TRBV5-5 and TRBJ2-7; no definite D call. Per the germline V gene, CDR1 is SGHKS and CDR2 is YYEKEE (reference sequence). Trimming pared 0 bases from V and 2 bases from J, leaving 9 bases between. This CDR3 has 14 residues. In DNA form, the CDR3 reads TGTGCCAGCAGCTTGGACCCGACCGCCTACGAGCAGTACTTC. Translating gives CASSLDPTAYEQYF.

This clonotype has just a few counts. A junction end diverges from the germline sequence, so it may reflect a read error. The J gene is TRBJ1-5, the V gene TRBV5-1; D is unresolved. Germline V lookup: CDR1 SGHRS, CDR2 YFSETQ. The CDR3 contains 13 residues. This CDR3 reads CASRRQINQPQQF. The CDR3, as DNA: TGCGCCAGCAGGCGACAAATCAATCAGCCCCAGCAATTT.

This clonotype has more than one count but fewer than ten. CDR3 nucleotides: TGCGCCAGCAGCCAACCCCAAAGGGGGCCTAACACTGAAGCTTTCTTT. Translation: CASSQPQRGPNTEAFF. The genes are TRBV4-1 and TRBJ1-1; 7 nucleotides line up with TRBD1. Germline CDR1 MGHRA, CDR2 YSYEKL. V lost 2 bases to trimming and J lost 2 bases; unmatched junction nucleotides: 8. The length of the CDR3 is 16 residues.